One and the same sample provided the 3 T cell receptor beta chains below, sequenced in a study of T cell clonality in common variable immunodeficiency. Measured with immunoSEQ multiplex PCR; TCRdb has only the in-frame clones, and not every one. Recorded here are approximately 81,000 clones, none singletons. Sequenced: peripheral blood mononuclear cells. The receptors here all came from a person aged 18-70 years in good health.

This clone has a count of ten or more. At one end, the junction sequence differs from germline, possibly due to a read error. The read terminates 3 residues ahead of where the CDR3 ends, so the germline J gene completes it. The rearrangement uses TRBV4-2 and TRBJ2-5, with D perhaps TRBD1 (5 bases). This CDR3 has 15 residues. Germline CDR1 is LGHNA and CDR2 is YNFKEQ. Here the CDR3 reads CASSQGRAGKETQYF. The CDR3 bases that were read are TGCGCCAGCAGCCAAGGTCGTGCAGGGAAGGAGACC.

Ten or more counts support this clone. From the germline J gene comes the end of the CDR3, since the read stops 3 residues before it. This chain joins TRBV20-1 and TRBJ2-1; D might be TRBD1 (5 bases). The CDR3 spans 14 residues. V lost 4 bases to trimming and J lost 2 bases, with 12 bases between them. The germline V gene encodes CDR1 DFQATT and CDR2 SNEGSKA (reference sequence). The sequenced CDR3 bases are TGCAGTGCTACAGGGCGTCTCACCTACAATGAG. This gives the protein CSATGRLTYNE. The entire CDR3 reads CSATGRLTYNEQFF.

This clone has at least ten counts. Read data end 3 residues before the CDR3 end; the end is taken from the germline J gene. The V gene is TRBV7-9, the J gene TRBJ1-1, with 8 bases matching TRBD1. The CDR3 is 15 residues long. V shed 6 bases and J 1 base; nucleotides not matched to a gene: 7. Germline V gene data show CDR1 as SEHNR and CDR2 as FQNEAQ (reference sequence). Incomplete CDR3 DNA: TGTGCCAGCAGTCTCGGACAGGGCACGAACACTGAA. Translation: CASSLGQGTNTE. The whole CDR3 reads CASSLGQGTNTEAFF.